The sequence of this TCR beta chain was determined in a study of cytomegalovirus exposure and HLA in healthy donors. Study-level background: In a later analysis, the roughly 120 validation repertoires were reported to have used the same platform as the approximately 620 first-cohort repertoires. General study results and limits: Subsequent analysis of the 120 or so validation repertoires found a tendency for first-cohort TCR clusters to co-occur. Confirmation in vitro established that a few CMV-associated chains were specific for CMV antigens.

Clones were read by immunoSEQ multiplex PCR, and TCRdb kept only the in-frame ones, dropping some. The sample has some 150,000 clones, roughly 87% seen once. In the case of this clone: Antigen specificity is unknown.

This CDR3 has 13 residues. V was clipped by 3 bases and J by 6 bases, with 11 bases between them. Germline-derived CDR1 and CDR2 are SGHTA and FQGTGA. This sequence originates from a man between 18 and 29 years old in good health and CMV-seropositive. The gene calls are TRBV7-3 and TRBJ1-1; D is unresolved. The sample was PBMCs. This CDR3 reads CASSLSSGAEAFF. CDR3 in DNA: TGTGCCAGCAGCTTGAGTTCCGGGGCTGAAGCTTTCTTT.